The 5 T cell receptor beta chains below all came from one sample that was sequenced in a study of cytomegalovirus exposure and HLA in healthy donors. PCR was performed using 60 Vbeta and 13 Jbeta primers. The table came from immunoSEQ multiplex PCR; TCRdb's copy has only in-frame clones and leaves some out. The table shows about 150,000 clones, with approximately 86% occurring only once. The sequenced sample consisted of PBMCs. Receptors originate from a woman younger than 30 in good health and CMV-seronegative.

This clone is a singleton in its sample. The chain combines TRBV2 with TRBJ1-2; weak D call: TRBD1 (5 bases). V gave up 3 bases and J gave up 4 bases, with 6 bases separating them. The CDR3 extends over 12 amino acids. Germline V gene sequence: CDR1 SNHLY, CDR2 FYNNEI. The CDR3 protein is CASSEGGYGYTF. The CDR3 nucleotides are TGTGCCAGCAGTGAGGGGGGCTATGGCTACACCTTC.

The rearrangement joins TRBV6-5 to TRBJ2-3, with a possible D match to TRBD1 (5 bases). V lost 0 bases and J 4 bases, leaving 11 bases between the germline ends. Germline V CDR1 and CDR2: MNHEY, SVGAGI. The CDR3 loop spans 15 amino acids. CDR3 loop: CASSYSDTNPDTQYF. CDR3 sequence (DNA): TGTGCCAGCAGTTACTCGGACACTAACCCAGATACGCAGTATTTT.

The J gene is TRBJ1-5, the V gene TRBV7-9, with D unresolved. This CDR3 is built from 15 residues. CDR1 and CDR2 (germline): SEHNR, FQNEAQ (reference sequence). V lost 2 bases and J 4 bases, leaving 12 bases between the germline ends. The CDR3 sequence: CASSLSRDGNQPQHF. CDR3 DNA sequence: TGTGCCAGCAGCTTATCTCGGGATGGGAATCAGCCCCAGCATTTT.

This clone appeared a few times. The V gene is TRBV6-6, the J gene TRBJ2-7, with D perhaps TRBD2 (6 bases). From germline, CDR1 is MNHNY and CDR2 SVGAGI (reference sequence). The CDR3 runs to 15 residues. V shed 5 bases and J shed 5 bases, with 19 bases lying between them. CDR3 region: CASSAVQQGLDEQYF. CDR3 DNA sequence: TGTGCCAGCAGTGCGGTCCAGCAGGGACTTGACGAGCAGTACTTC.

The chain recombines TRBV21-1 with TRBJ2-7; the table names TRBD2, a call not compared with the DNA. TRBV21-1 is marked as a pseudogene. This CDR3 contains 11 residues. CDR3 sequence: CASKRGYEQYF. The CDR3 bases are TGTGCCAGCAAGCGGGGCTACGAGCAGTACTTC.